Listed here are 14 T cell receptor beta chains from one sample, sequenced in a study of cytomegalovirus exposure and HLA in healthy donors. With 60 Vbeta and 13 Jbeta primers, the PCR was carried out. Sequencing used immunoSEQ multiplex PCR; TCRdb keeps in-frame clones, though not all of them. The repertoire table contains tens of thousands of clones. The sequencing sample was made of PBMCs. These TCRs come from a male donor in good health and CMV-seronegative.

The chain joins TRBV2 to TRBJ1-2, with D possibly TRBD1 on 5 matching bases. V lost 11 bases to trimming and J lost 4 bases, with 17 bases between them. Germline loops: CDR1 SNHLY, CDR2 FYNNEI. This CDR3 is built from 13 residues. The CDR3 DNA reads TGTGCCGCCTGGCAGGGAAGAGGCTATGGCTACACCTTC. Translation gives CAAWQGRGYGYTF.

The chain employs TRBV2 and TRBJ1-5; tentatively, D is TRBD1 (5 bases). The CDR3 has 14 residues. Germline CDR1 and CDR2: SNHLY and FYNNEI. V lost 3 bases and J lost 6, with 12 bases in between. The CDR3, as DNA: TGTGCCAGCAGTGATTGGGGGGTCCGTCAGCCCCAGCATTTT. Protein product: CASSDWGVRQPQHF.

V is TRBV10-3 and J is TRBJ2-3; TRBD2 might be the D (5 bases). The CDR3 runs to 13 residues. The germline V gene encodes CDR1 ENHRY and CDR2 SYGVKD. Trimming removed 7 bases from V and 2 bases from J, with 10 bases in between. CDR3 sequence reads: CAITEGTTDTQYF. CDR3 coding DNA: TGTGCCATCACCGAGGGAACCACAGATACGCAGTATTTT.

The chain couples TRBV1 to TRBJ2-2; no check of the table's D call, TRBD2, against the DNA was made. TRBV1 constitutes a pseudogene. The CDR3 covers 18 residues. This CDR3 reads CTSSQVNSLEGITGELFF. Written as DNA, the CDR3 is TGCACCAGCAGCCAAGTCAATTCTCTAGAGGGAATCACCGGGGAGCTGTTTTTT.

The chain couples TRBV18 to TRBJ2-2; 7 bases are shared with TRBD2. CDR1 and CDR2 from the germline V gene are KGHSH and LQKENI. V lost 3 bases and J lost 5; bases outside the gene matches: 6. This CDR3 spans 15 amino acids. The chain's CDR3 is CASSPPSGGTGELFF. The CDR3 nucleotides are TGTGCCAGCTCACCCCCTAGCGGAGGAACCGGGGAGCTGTTTTTT.

The CDR3 loop reads CAWSAQGASNQPQHF. In nucleotides, the CDR3 is TGTGCCTGGAGTGCACAGGGGGCGAGCAATCAGCCCCAGCATTTT. The chain has TRBV30 and TRBJ1-5; 9 positions agree with TRBD1. V shed 1 base, J shed 1 base, and the junction held 2 bases outside the gene matches. Per the germline V gene, CDR1 is GTSNPN and CDR2 is SVGIG (reference sequence). The CDR3 runs to 15 residues.

This rearrangement joins TRBV7-2 to TRBJ2-7, with 11 bases lining up with TRBD1. CDR1 SGHTA and CDR2 FQGNSA come from the germline V gene. With V trimmed by 3 bases and J by 6 bases, 7 bases remained unmatched. This CDR3 region has 15 residues. The CDR3 loop reads CASSFFGTGGGEQYF. Written as DNA, the CDR3 is TGTGCCAGCAGCTTTTTCGGGACAGGGGGAGGCGAGCAGTACTTC.

This rearrangement joins TRBV7-2 to TRBJ1-1; D not certain. This CDR3 has 13 amino acids. V lost 1 base, J lost 7 bases, and 10 bases lay in between. The germline CDR1 and CDR2 sequences are SGHTA and FQGNSA. Here the CDR3 reads CASSLGQAGEAFF. CDR3 coding DNA: TGTGCCAGCAGCTTAGGCCAGGCCGGTGAAGCTTTCTTT.

The chain carries TRBV5-6 and TRBJ2-3, with TRBD1 matching 7 bases. The germline V gene has CDR1 SGHDT and CDR2 YYEEEE. The CDR3 is 11 amino acids. The V segment lost 4 bases and the J segment 9 bases; nucleotides outside the gene matches: 2. CDR3 sequence reads: CASSMTGTQYF. The CDR3 DNA reads TGTGCCAGCAGCATGACAGGGACGCAGTATTTT.

CDR3 loop: CAISESPGPYGYTF. The CDR3 nucleotides are TGTGCCATCAGTGAGTCTCCAGGGCCGTATGGCTACACCTTC. V is TRBV10-3 and J is TRBJ1-2, with a possible D match to TRBD1 (5 bases). Germline CDR1 ENHRY, CDR2 SYGVKD. The CDR3 runs 14 residues. The ends were cut back, 0 bases at V and 5 bases at J, with 10 bases in the middle.

The chain employs TRBV19 and TRBJ2-7, with 11 nucleotides matching TRBD1. The assigned J gene may be wrong: the sequence end matches TRBJ2-1 better. The germline gives CDR1 LNHDA, CDR2 SQIVND (reference sequence). The CDR3 has 19 residues. The CDR3, as DNA: TGTGCCAGTAGTATGGCAGGGGACAGGGGGTACGGCTCCTACAATGAGCAGTTCTTC. Protein: CASSMAGDRGYGSYNEQFF.

This chain connects TRBV11-2 to TRBJ2-7; D call uncertain. Trimming took off 5 bases at V and 3 bases at J, with 5 bases between the two ends. The CDR3 has 11 amino acids. The V gene's germline CDR1 is SGHAT and CDR2 FQNNGV. The CDR3 loop reads CASSQIYEQYF. The CDR3 DNA is TGTGCCAGCAGCCAAATCTACGAGCAGTACTTC.

The CDR3 here is CAWSDSGSGANVLTF. In nucleotides, the CDR3 is TGTGCCTGGAGTGATTCAGGAAGTGGGGCCAACGTCCTGACTTTC. The chain has TRBV30 and TRBJ2-6; D is undetermined. CDR1 is GTSNPN, CDR2 SVGIG, per germline (reference sequence). The length of the CDR3 is 15 residues. With 1 base removed from V and 3 bases from J, the gap between germline ends came to 10 bases.

The CDR3 bases are TGTGCCAGCAGTTTACTAGCGGGAGCCCTAGGGGAGCAGTACTTC. Its protein product is CASSLLAGALGEQYF. The chain is built from TRBV27 and TRBJ2-7; 10 nucleotides align to TRBD2. V shed 2 bases and J 7 bases; nucleotides not matched to a gene: 8. This CDR3 comprises 15 residues. Germline V gives CDR1 MNHEY, CDR2 SMNVEV (reference sequence).